The sequence of this T cell receptor (beta chain) was determined in a study of cytomegalovirus exposure and HLA in healthy donors. Whole-study context: Genotyping showed roughly 81% of 350 to 400 donors falling in the Caucasian-associated ancestry cluster.

The CDR3 loop spans 16 amino acids. Per germline, CDR1 SGDLS and CDR2 YYNGEE. The V end was cut by 2 bases, the J end by 4 bases, with 15 bases between. Amplification used 60 Vbeta primers and 13 Jbeta primers. Profiled with immunoSEQ multiplex PCR; TCRdb holds only in-frame clones, not every one. The table has about 130,000 clones, 79% seen once. This TCR was sampled from a man between 18 and 35 years old in good health and CMV-seronegative. The sample was PBMCs. The chain joins TRBV9 to TRBJ2-2; no definite D call. The CDR3, as DNA: TGTGCCAGCAGCGTCAGTACTAATCCGGGCACCGGGGAGCTGTTTTTT. Translating gives CASSVSTNPGTGELFF.